The 4 T cell receptor beta chains below all came from one sample that was sequenced in a study of T cell responses to AZD1222 COVID-19 vaccine (dated by TCRdb to the early 2020s). The receptor library was made with the immunoSEQ multiplex PCR assay. Entries here come from immuneACCESS through TCRdb and include only in-frame sequences with V and J called. Some clones fail to appear in such tables; in the studies checked, an unresolved V gene covers under half of the shortfall, and the cause of the remainder is unknown. In all, the sample holds about 140,000 clones, and approximately 93% of those were seen once. Clones ranked in the top ten supply less than 0.95% of the sample. The intended sense of this specimen's time point label: baseline before first vaccination. In the paper's terms, the treatment or condition label means: meningococcal conjugate vaccine given as trial control. The specimen comprised peripheral blood, sampled on day 0 of MenACWY control vaccination. These TCRs come from an adult in good health.

V is TRBV6-2 or TRBV6-3 and J is TRBJ2-1; 9 positions match TRBD2. J lost 0 bases, V lost 0 bases, and 6 bases had no gene match. CDR3 length: 18 residues. Per the germline V gene, CDR1 is MNHEY and CDR2 is SVGEGT. CDR3 DNA: TGTGCCAGCAGTTACTCGGCTAGCGGGAAAAGCTCCTACAATGAGCAGTTCTTC. Translated, it gives CASSYSASGKSSYNEQFF.

The chain joins TRBV5-1 to TRBJ1-2, with 8 bases matching TRBD1. V trimming: 4 bases; J trimming: 5 bases; junction bases outside the gene matches: 10. Germline CDR1 is SGHRS and CDR2 is YFSETQ. This CDR3 is 15 amino acids long. The CDR3 region is CASSPNPQGAYGYTF. CDR3 DNA sequence: TGCGCCAGCAGCCCCAATCCGCAGGGGGCTTATGGCTACACCTTC.

This sequence joins TRBV2 and TRBJ1-1; 9 nucleotides agree with TRBD1. The J segment lost 4 bases and the V segment lost 4 bases, leaving 4 bases of the junction unmatched. Germline-derived CDR1 and CDR2 are SNHLY and FYNNEI. CDR3 length: 14 residues. The CDR3 reads CASSGQGVGTEAFF. The CDR3 coding sequence is TGTGCCAGCAGTGGACAGGGGGTAGGCACTGAAGCTTTCTTT. The full variable domain, rest sourced from reference TRBV2 and TRBJ1-1, is EPEVTQTPSHQVTQMGQEVILRCVPISNHLYFYWYRQILGQKVEFLVSFYNNEISEKSEIFDDQFSVERPDGSNFTLKIRSTKLEDSAMYFCASSGQGVGTEAFFGQGTRLTVV.

The chain carries TRBV27 and TRBJ1-5; D is unclear. The CDR3 is 13 residues long. Trimming stripped 9 bases from V and 0 bases from J, with 9 bases between. Germline assignment: CDR1 MNHEY and CDR2 SMNVEV (reference sequence). The CDR3, as DNA: TGTGCCAGTAGCTATCATAGCAATCAGCCCCAGCATTTT. Translating it yields CASSYHSNQPQHF.